These 2 T cell receptor beta chains were sequenced from one sample in a study of shared T cell receptors in the human thymus. The protocol was immunoSEQ multiplex PCR, while the TCRdb copy is restricted to in-frame clones and leaves out a portion. The sample lists about 380,000 clones; 95% were seen once. Specimen: thymocytes. The receptors come from a human donor.

J is TRBJ1-2 and V is TRBV27, with a possible D match to TRBD1 (5 bases). Trimming took off 3 bases at V and 0 bases at J, with 17 bases between the two ends. CDR3 length: 17 amino acids. In germline, CDR1 is MNHEY, CDR2 SMNVEV (reference sequence). CDR3 DNA sequence: TGTGCCAGCAGTTTTGTTCAGGGAAGACCCCCTAACTATGGCTACACCTTC. Encoded protein: CASSFVQGRPPNYGYTF.

The chain uses TRBV30 and TRBJ1-3, with D perhaps TRBD1 (6 bases). The length of the CDR3 is 18 residues. Germline values: CDR1 GTSNPN, CDR2 SVGIG (reference sequence). Trimming pared 0 bases from V and 0 bases from J, leaving 18 bases between. The CDR3 is CAWSVRVAGATSGNTIYF. CDR3 coding DNA: TGTGCCTGGAGTGTACGGGTGGCAGGGGCCACCTCTGGAAACACCATATATTTT.